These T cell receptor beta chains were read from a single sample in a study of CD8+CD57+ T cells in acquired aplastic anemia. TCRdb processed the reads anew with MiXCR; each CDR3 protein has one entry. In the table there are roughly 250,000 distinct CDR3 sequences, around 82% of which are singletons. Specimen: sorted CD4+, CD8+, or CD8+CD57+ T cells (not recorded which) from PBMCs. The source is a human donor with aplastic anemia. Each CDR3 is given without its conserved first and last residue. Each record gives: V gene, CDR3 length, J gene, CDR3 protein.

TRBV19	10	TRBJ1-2	ASSEVGLGYT
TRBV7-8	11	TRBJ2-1	ASSDGGDDEEF
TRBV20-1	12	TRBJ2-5	SARAGTPQETQY
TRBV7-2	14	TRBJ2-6	ASSLAGSPGANYLT
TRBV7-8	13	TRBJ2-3	ASSVGGERAATQY
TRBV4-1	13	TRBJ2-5	ASSQVGGGQETQY
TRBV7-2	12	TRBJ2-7	ASRNLPGADTQY
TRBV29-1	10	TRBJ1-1	SESGEQGEAF
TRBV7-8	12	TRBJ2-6	ASSYAEGANTLT
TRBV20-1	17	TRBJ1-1	SARAPLAGLSNENTEAF
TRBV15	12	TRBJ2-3	ATSLRGRPDKQY
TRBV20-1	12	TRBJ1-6	SARVRLINSPLH
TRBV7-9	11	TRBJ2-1	ASSVGGIHEKF
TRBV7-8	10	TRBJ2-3	ASSFGLDPQY
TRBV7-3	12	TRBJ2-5	ASSRGSDQTTQY
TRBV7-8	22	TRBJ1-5	ASSLTGGADYGYTCKALAGVEH
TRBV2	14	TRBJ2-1	ASSGGGGASPEAFF
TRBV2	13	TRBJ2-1	ATSGPGGAYNEQF
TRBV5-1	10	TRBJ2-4	ASGGAGKGQY
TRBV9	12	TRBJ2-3	ASSLGTVNTEAY
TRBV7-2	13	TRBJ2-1	ASSLDSGANKQQF
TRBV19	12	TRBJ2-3	ASSRTRGPDTQQ
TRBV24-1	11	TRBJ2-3	ATGDEKTDTQY